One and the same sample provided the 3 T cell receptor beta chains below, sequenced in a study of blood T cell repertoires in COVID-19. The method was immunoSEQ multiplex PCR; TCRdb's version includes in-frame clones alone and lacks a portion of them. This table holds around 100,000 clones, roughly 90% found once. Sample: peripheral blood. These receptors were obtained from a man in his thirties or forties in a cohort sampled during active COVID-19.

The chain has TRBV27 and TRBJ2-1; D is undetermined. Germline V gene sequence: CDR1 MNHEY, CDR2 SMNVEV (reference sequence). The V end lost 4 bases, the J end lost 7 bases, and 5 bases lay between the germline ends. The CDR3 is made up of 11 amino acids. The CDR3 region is CASSWRNEQFF. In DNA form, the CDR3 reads TGTGCCAGCAGTTGGCGGAATGAGCAGTTCTTC.

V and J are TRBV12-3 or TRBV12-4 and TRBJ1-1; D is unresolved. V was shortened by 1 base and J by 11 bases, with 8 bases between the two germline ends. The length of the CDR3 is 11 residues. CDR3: CASSLVREAFF. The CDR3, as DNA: TGTGCCAGCAGTTTAGTACGCGAGGCTTTCTTT.

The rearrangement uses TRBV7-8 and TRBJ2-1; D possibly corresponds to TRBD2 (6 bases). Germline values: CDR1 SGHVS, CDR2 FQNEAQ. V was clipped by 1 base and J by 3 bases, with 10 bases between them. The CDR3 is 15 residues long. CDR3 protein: CASSLDYGGYNEQFF. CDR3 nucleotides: TGTGCCAGCAGCTTAGATTACGGGGGCTACAATGAGCAGTTCTTC.